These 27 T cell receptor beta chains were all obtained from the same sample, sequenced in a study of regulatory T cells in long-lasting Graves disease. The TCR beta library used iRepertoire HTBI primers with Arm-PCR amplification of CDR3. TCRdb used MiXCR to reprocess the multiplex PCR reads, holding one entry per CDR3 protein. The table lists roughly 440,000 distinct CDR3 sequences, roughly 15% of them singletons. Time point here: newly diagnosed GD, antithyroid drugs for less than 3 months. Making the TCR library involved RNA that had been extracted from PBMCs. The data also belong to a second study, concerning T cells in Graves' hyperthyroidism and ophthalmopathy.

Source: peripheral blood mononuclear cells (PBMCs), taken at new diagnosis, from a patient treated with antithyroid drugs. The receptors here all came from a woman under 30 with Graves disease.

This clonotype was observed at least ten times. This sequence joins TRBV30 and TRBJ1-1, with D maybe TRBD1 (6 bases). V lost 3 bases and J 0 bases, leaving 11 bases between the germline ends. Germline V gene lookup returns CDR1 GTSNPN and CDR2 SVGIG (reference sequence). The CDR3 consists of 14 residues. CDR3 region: CAWSQGQMNTEAFF. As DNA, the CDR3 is TGTGCCTGGAGCCAGGGGCAGATGAACACTGAAGCTTTCTTT.

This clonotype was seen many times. CDR3 residues: CASSPPNAGRGGEQFF. CDR3 sequence (DNA): TGTGCCAGCAGCCCCCCCAACGCGGGCAGGGGAGGTGAGCAGTTCTTC. This chain links TRBV5-6 with TRBJ2-1, with D possibly being TRBD1 or TRBD2 (6 bases each). Trimming stripped 4 bases from V and 9 bases from J, with 23 bases between. The length of the CDR3 is 16 residues. Germline loops: CDR1 SGHDT, CDR2 YYEEEE.

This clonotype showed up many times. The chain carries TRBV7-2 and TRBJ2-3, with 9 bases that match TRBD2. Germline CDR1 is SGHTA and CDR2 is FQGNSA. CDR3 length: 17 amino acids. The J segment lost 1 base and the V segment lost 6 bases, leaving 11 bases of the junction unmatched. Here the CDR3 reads CASRRTSERWGTDTQYF. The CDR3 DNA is TGTGCCAGCAGACGGACTAGCGAGAGGTGGGGCACAGATACGCAGTATTTT.

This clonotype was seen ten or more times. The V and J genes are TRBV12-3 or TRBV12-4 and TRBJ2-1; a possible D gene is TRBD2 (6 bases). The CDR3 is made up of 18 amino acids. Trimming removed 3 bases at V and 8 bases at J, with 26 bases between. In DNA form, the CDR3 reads TGTGCCAGCAGTTTTTTCGGGTCGACAGTCACCTGGGGGGATGAGCAGTTCTTC. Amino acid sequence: CASSFFGSTVTWGDEQFF.

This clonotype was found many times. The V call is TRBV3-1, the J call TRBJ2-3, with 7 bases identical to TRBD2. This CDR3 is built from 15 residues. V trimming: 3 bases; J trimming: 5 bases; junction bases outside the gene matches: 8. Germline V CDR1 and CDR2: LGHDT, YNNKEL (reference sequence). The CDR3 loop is CASSQAGAVLDTQYF. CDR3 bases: TGTGCCAGCAGCCAGGCGGGAGCGGTTCTAGATACGCAGTATTTT.

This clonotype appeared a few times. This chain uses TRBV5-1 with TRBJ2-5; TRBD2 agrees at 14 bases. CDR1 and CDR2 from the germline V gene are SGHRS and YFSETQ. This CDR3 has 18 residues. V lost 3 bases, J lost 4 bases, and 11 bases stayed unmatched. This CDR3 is CASSYPIGTSGSIETQYF. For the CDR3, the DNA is TGCGCCAGCAGCTACCCGATCGGGACTAGCGGGAGTATAGAGACCCAGTACTTC.

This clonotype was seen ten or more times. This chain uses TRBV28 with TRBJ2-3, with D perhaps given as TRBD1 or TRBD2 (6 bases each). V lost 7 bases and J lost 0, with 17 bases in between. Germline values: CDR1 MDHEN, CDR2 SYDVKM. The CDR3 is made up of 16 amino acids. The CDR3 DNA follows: TGTGCCAGCAACGGACGAGGGGGGTGGAGCACAGATACGCAGTATTTT. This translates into CASNGRGGWSTDTQYF.

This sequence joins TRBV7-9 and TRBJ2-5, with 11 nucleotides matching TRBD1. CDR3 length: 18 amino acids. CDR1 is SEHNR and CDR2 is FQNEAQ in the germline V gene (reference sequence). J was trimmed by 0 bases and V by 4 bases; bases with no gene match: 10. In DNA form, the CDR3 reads TGTGCCAGCAGCTCGGGACAGGGGGAGGTAAAGGACCAAGAGACCCAGTACTTC. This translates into CASSSGQGEVKDQETQYF.

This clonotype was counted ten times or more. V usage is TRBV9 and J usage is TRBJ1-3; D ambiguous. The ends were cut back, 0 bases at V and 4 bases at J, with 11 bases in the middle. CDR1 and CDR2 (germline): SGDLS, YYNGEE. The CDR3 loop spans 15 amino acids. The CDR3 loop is CASSVGPPGGNTIYF. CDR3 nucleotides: TGTGCCAGCAGCGTAGGTCCCCCGGGAGGAAACACCATATATTTT. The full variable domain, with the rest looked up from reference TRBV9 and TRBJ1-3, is DSGVTQTPKHLITATGQRVTLRCSPRSGDLSVYWYQQSLDQGLQFLIQYYNGEERAKGNILERFSAQQFPDLHSELNLSSLELGDSALYFCASSVGPPGGNTIYFGEGSWLTVV.

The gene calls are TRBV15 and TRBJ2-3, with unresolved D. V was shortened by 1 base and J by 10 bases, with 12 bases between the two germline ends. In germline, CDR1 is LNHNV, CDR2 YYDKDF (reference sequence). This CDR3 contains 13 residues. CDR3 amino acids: CATSRGAPSAQYF. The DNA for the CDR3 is TGTGCCACCAGCAGAGGGGCACCCAGTGCGCAGTATTTT.

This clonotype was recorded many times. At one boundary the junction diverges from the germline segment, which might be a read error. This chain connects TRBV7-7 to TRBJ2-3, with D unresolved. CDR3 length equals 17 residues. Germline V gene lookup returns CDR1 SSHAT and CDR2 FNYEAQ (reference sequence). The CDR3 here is CASSLGSEWESTDTQYF. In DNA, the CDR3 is TGTGCTAGCAGCTTAGGTTCGGAGTGGGAAAGCACAGATACGCAGTATTTT.

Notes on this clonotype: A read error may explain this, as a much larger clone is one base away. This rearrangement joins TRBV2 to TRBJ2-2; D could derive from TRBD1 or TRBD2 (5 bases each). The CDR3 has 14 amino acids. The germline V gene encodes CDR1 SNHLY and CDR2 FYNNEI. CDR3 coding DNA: TGTGCCAGCAGTGAAGTTCGGGGCACCGGGGAGCTGCTTTTT. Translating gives CASSEVRGTGELLF.

The CDR3 is CASSLTGEIETEAFF. For the CDR3, the DNA is TGTGCCAGCAGTTTAACAGGGGAAATCGAGACTGAAGCTTTCTTT. The V and J genes are TRBV28 and TRBJ1-1; 7 bases line up with TRBD1. V lost 2 bases and J lost 5; bases outside the gene matches: 8. CDR1 MDHEN and CDR2 SYDVKM come from the germline V gene. The length of the CDR3 is 15 residues.

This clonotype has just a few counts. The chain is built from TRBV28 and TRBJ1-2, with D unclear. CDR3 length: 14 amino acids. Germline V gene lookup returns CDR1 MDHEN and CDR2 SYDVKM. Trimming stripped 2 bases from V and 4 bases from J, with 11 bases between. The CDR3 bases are TGTGCCAGCAGTTTAGGGAGGACCCGCTATGGCTACACCTTC. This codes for CASSLGRTRYGYTF.

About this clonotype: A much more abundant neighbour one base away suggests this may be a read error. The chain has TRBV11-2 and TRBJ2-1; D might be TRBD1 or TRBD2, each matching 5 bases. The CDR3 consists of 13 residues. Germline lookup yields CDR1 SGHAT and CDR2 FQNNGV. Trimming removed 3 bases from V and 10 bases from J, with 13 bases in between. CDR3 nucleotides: TGTGCCAGCAGCTTCTCCGGGACCTACGAGCAGTTCTTC. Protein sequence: CASSFSGTYEQFF.

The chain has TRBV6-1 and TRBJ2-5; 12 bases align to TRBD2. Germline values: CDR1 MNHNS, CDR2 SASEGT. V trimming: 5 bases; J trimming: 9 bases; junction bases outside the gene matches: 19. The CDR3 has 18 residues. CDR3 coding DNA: TGTGCCAGCAGTCGCCATCAACCTAGCGGGAGGGCCCAGGAGGCCCAGTACTTC. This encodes CASSRHQPSGRAQEAQYF.

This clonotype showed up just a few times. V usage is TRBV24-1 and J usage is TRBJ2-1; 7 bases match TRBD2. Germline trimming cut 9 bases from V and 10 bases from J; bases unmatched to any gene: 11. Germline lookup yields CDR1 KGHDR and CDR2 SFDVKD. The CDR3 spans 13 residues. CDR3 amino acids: CATQAGVLGEQFF. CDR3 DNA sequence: TGTGCCACCCAGGCGGGAGTATTAGGCGAGCAGTTCTTC.

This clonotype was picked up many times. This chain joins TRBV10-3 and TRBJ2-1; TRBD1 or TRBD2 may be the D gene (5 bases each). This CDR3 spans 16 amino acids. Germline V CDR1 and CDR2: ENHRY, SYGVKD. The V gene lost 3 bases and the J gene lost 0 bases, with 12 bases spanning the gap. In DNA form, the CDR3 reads TGTGCCATCAGTGACGACGGGGCTAGCTCCTACAATGAGCAGTTCTTC. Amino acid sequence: CAISDDGASSYNEQFF.

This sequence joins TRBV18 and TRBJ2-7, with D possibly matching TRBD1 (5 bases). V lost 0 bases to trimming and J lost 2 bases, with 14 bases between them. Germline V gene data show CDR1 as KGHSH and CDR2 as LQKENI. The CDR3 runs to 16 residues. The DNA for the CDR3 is TGTGCCAGCTCACCACCAGGACACAATGCGGCCTACGAGCAGTACTTC. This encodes CASSPPGHNAAYEQYF.

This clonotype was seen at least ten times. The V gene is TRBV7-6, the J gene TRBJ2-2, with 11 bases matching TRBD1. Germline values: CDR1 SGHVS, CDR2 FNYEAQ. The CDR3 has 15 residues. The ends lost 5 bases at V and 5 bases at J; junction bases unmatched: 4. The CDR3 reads CASSPRDRGTGELFF. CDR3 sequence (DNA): TGTGCCAGCAGCCCCCGGGACAGGGGGACCGGGGAGCTGTTTTTT.

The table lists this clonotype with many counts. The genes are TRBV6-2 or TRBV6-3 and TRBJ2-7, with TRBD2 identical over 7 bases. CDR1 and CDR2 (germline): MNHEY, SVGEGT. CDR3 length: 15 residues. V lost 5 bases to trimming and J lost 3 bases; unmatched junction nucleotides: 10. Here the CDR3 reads CASSGIAGRFYEQYF. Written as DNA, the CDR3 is TGTGCCAGCAGTGGAATAGCGGGTAGGTTCTACGAGCAGTACTTC.

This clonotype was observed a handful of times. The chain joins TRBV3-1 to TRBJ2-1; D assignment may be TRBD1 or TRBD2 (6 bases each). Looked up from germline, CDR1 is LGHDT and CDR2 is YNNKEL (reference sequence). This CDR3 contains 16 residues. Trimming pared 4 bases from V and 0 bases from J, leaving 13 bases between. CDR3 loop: CASSPRGGISYNEQFF. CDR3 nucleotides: TGTGCCAGCAGCCCCAGGGGCGGGATCTCCTACAATGAGCAGTTCTTC.

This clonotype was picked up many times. In DNA form, the CDR3 reads TGTGCCAGCAGCTTTCTAGCGGGGTTAAACAATGAGCAGTTCTTC. This gives the protein CASSFLAGLNNEQFF. The chain recombines TRBV7-3 with TRBJ2-1; 9 nucleotides align to TRBD2. The CDR3 covers 15 residues. CDR1 and CDR2 from the germline V gene are SGHTA and FQGTGA. V trimming: 3 bases; J trimming: 5 bases; junction bases outside the gene matches: 5.

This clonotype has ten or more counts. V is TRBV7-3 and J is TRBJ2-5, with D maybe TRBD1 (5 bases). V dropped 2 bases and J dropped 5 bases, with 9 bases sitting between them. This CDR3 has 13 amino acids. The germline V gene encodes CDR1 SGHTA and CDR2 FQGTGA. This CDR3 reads CASSLSGMETQYF. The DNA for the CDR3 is TGTGCCAGCAGCTTATCAGGGATGGAGACCCAGTACTTC.

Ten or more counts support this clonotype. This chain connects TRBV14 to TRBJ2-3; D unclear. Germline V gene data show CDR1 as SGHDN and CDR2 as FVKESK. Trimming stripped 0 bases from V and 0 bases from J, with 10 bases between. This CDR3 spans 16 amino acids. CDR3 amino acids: CASSQDSSTSTDTQYF. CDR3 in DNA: TGTGCCAGCAGCCAAGACTCCTCGACTAGCACAGATACGCAGTATTTT.

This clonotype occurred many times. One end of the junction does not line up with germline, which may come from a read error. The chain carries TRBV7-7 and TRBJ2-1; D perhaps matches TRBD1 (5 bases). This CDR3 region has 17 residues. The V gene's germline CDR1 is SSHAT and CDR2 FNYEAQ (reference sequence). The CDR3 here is CASSPRVADSSYNEQFF. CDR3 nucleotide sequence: TGTGCTAGCAGCCCCAGGGTGGCGGATAGCTCCTACAATGAGCAGTTCTTC.

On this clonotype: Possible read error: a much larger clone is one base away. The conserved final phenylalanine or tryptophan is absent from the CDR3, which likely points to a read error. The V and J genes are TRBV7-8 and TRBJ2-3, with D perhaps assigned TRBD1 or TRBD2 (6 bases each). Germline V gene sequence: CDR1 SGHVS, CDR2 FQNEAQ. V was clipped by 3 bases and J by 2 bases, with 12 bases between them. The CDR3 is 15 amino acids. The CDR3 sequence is CASSFKWGATDTQYI. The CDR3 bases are TGTGCCAGCAGCTTTAAATGGGGGGCCACAGATACGCAGTATATT.